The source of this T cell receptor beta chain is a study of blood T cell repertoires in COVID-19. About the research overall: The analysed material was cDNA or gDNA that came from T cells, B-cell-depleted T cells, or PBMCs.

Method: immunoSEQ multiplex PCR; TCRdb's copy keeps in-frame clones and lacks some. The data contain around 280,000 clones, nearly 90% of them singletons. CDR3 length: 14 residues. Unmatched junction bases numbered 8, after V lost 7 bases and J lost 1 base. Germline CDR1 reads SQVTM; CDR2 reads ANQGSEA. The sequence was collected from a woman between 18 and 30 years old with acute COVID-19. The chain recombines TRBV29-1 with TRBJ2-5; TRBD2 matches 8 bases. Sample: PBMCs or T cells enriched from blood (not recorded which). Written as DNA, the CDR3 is TGCAGCGCACCTCGCCGGGAGGGCCAAGAGACCCAGTACTTC. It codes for CSAPRREGQETQYF.